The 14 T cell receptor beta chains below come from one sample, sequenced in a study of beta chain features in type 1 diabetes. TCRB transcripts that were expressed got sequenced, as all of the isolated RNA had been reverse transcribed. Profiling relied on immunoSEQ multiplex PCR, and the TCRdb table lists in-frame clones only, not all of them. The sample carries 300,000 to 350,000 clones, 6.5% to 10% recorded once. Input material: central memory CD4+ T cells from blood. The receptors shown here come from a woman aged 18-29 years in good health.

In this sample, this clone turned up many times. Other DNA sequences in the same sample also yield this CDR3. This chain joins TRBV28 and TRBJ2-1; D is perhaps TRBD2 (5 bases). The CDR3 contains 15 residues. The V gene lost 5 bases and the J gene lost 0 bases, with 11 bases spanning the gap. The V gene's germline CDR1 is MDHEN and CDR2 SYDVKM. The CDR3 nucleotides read TGTGCCAGCAGTGACTACTCTAGCTCCTACAATGAGCAGTTCTTC. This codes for CASSDYSSSYNEQFF.

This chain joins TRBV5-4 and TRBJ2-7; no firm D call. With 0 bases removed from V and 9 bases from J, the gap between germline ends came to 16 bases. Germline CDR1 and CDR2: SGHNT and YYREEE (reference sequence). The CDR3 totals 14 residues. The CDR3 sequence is CASSLGREETRQYF. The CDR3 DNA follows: TGTGCCAGCAGCTTGGGCAGAGAAGAGACCCGGCAGTACTTC.

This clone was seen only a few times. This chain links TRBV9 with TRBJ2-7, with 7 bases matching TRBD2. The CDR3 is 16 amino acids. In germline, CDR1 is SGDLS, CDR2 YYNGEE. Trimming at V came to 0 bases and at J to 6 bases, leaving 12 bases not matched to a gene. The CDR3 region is CASSVAGRESVAEQYF. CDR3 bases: TGTGCCAGCAGCGTAGCGGGGCGGGAGTCAGTTGCCGAGCAGTACTTC.

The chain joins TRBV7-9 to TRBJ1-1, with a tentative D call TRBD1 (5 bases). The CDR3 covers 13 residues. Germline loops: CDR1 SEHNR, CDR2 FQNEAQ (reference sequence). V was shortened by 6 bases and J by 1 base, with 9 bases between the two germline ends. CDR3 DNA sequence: TGTGCCAGCAGACGCGGGACGAACACTGAAGCTTTCTTT. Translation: CASRRGTNTEAFF.

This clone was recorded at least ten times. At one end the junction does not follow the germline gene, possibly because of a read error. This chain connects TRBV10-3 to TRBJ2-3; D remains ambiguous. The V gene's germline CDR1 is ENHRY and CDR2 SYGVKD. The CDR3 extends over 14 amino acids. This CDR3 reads CASSEMASTDTQYF. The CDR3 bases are TGTGCCAGCAGTGAAATGGCGAGCACAGATACGCAGTATTTT.

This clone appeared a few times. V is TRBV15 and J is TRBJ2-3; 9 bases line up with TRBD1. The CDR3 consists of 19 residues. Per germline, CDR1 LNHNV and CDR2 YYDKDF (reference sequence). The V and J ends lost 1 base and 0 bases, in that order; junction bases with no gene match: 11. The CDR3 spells CATSRAGGQGQGSTDTQYF. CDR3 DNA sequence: TGTGCCACCAGCAGAGCCGGGGGACAGGGTCAGGGGAGCACAGATACGCAGTATTTT.

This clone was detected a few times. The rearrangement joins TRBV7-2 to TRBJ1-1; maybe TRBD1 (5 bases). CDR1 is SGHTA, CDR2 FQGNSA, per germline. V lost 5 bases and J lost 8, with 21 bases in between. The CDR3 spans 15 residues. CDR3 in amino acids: CASSPRTTREGEAFF. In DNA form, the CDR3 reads TGTGCCAGCAGCCCACGGACAACGCGGGAGGGAGAAGCTTTCTTT.

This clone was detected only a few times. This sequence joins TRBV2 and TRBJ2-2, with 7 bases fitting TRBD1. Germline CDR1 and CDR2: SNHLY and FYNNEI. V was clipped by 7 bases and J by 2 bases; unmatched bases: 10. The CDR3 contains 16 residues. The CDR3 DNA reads TGTGCCAGCACCTTCCAAGGGACAGAAAACACCGGGGAGCTGTTTTTT. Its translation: CASTFQGTENTGELFF.

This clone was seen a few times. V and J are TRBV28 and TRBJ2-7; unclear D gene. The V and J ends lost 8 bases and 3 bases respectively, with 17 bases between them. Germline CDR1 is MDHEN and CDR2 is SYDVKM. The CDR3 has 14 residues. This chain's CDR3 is CASSSSGFYYEQYF. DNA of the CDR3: TGTGCCAGCTCTTCTTCTGGGTTCTACTACGAGCAGTACTTC.

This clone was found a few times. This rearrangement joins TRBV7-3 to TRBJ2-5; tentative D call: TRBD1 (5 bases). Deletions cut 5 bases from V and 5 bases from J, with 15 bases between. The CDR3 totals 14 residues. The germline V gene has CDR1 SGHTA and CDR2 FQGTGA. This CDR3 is CASSPQGTLETQYF. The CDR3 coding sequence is TGTGCCAGCAGCCCCCAGGGCACGCTCGAGACCCAGTACTTC. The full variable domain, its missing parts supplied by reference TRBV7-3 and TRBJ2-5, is GAGVSQTPSNKVTEKGKYVELRCDPISGHTALYWYRQSLGQGPEFLIYFQGTGAADDSGLPNDRFFAVRPEGSVSTLKIQRTERGDSAVYLCASSPQGTLETQYFGPGTRLLVL.

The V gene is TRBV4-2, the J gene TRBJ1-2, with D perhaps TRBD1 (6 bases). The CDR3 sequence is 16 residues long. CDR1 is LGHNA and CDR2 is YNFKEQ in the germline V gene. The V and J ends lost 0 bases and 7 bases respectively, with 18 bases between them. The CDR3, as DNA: TGTGCCAGCAGCCAAGATTTCAGGGGTTTACTCGGTGGCTACACCTTC. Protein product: CASSQDFRGLLGGYTF.

The CDR3 DNA reads TGTGCCACCAGCAGAGATCCGGGGAAAAATGAGCAGTTCTTC. Translating gives CATSRDPGKNEQFF. The chain links TRBV15 to TRBJ2-1; TRBD2 might be the D (5 bases). Trimming took off 0 bases at V and 7 bases at J, with 10 bases between the two ends. This CDR3 comprises 14 residues. The germline gives CDR1 LNHNV, CDR2 YYDKDF (reference sequence).

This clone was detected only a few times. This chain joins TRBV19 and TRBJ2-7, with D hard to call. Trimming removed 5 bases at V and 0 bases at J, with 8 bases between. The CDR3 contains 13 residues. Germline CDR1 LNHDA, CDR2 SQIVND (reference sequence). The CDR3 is CASSESRSYEQYF. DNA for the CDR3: TGTGCCAGTAGTGAGAGCCGCTCCTACGAGCAGTACTTC.

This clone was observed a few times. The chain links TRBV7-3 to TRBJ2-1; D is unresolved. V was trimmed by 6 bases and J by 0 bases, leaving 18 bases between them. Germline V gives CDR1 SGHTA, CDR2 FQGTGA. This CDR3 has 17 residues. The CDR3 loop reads CASRTPATGPSYNEQFF. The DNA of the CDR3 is TGTGCCAGCAGAACCCCAGCAACGGGTCCCTCCTACAATGAGCAGTTCTTC.